This TCR beta chain came from a study of T-cell reconstitution after alpha-beta-depleted transplantation in children. Overall study results and limits: Several hundred graft clones that had expanded were reportedly the source of alpha-beta T cells about two months after transplant. In some patients, recipient T cells and intrathymic progenitors surviving conditioning explained high day-60 diversity. From newly produced T cells came most of the T-cell counts and diversity one year after transplant.

Unique molecular identifiers were built into the TCRbeta library. TCRdb processed the PCR reads anew with MiXCR; each CDR3 protein has one entry. Among about 470,000 distinct CDR3 sequences, approximately 41% were seen once, and the ten largest hold under 35%. The length of the CDR3 is 14 residues. Trimming removed 0 bases from V and 6 bases from J, with 12 bases in between. The V gene's germline CDR1 is SGHRS and CDR2 YFSETQ. A remark on this clonotype: Its antigen is not identified.

The chain couples TRBV5-1 to TRBJ1-2, with D possibly being TRBD1 (5 bases). The sequenced sample was PBMCs, obtained before TCRalphabeta/CD19-depleted stem cell transplant. The source is a girl aged 2-10 years with aplastic anemia, due to receive a stem cell transplant. CDR3 region: CASSLVPGKDGYTF. DNA of the CDR3: TGCGCCAGCAGCTTGGTCCCAGGGAAGGATGGCTACACCTTC. The full variable domain, its missing parts supplied by reference TRBV5-1 and TRBJ1-2, is KAGVTQTPRYLIKTRGQQVTLSCSPISGHRSVSWYQQTPGQGLQFLFEYFSETQRNKGNFPGRFSGRQFSNSRSEMNVSTLELGDSALYLCASSLVPGKDGYTFGSGTRLTVV.